The clone carrying this TCR beta chain was found once. The antigen is unknown. The template was RNA from unsorted bulk tissue. These data come from a study of tumor and adjacent non-tumor tissue in lung cancer. The V segment lost 10 bases and the J segment 4 bases; nucleotides outside the gene matches: 7. The CDR3 loop spans 13 amino acids. CDR1 SNHLY and CDR2 FYNNEI come from the germline V gene. TCRbeta libraries were built with three rounds of nested PCR, modified from ARM-PCR. TCRdb used MiXCR to reprocess the multiplex PCR reads, holding one entry per CDR3 protein. The top ten clones hold 25% of a sample with 220,000 or so distinct CDR3 sequences, approximately 74% of them seen once. Whole-study results and caveats: Top 100 clones took a larger repertoire share in normal lung. TCR diversity was significantly greater in tumor than normal lung tissue.

V gene TRBV2 combines with J gene TRBJ2-3, with 8 bases identical to TRBD2. The specimen was lung tumor tissue. This receptor was taken from a man aged 55 to 70 with non-small cell lung cancer. The chain's CDR3 is CAITSGIADTQYF. CDR3 sequence (DNA): TGTGCCATCACTAGCGGAATAGCAGATACGCAGTATTTT.